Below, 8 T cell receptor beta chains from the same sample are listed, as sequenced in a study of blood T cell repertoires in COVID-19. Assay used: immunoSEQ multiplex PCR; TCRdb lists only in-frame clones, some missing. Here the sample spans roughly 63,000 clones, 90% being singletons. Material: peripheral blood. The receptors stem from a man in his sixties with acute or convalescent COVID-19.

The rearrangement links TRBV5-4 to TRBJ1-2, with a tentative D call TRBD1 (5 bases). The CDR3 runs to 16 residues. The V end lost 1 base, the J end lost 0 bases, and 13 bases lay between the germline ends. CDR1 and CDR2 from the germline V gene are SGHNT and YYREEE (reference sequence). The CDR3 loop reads CASSLQQGPTNYGYTF. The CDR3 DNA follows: TGTGCCAGCAGCTTGCAGCAGGGCCCCACTAACTATGGCTACACCTTC. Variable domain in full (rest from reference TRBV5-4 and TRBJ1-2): ETGVTQSPTHLIKTRGQQVTLRCSSQSGHNTVSWYQQALGQGPQFIFQYYREEENGRGNFPPRFSGLQFPNYSSELNVNALELDDSALYLCASSLQQGPTNYGYTFGSGTRLTVV.

CDR3 in DNA: TGCGCCAGCAGCCAACCGGGGGGCGCGGACTATGGCTACACCTTC. This sequence encodes CASSQPGGADYGYTF. The chain couples TRBV4-1 to TRBJ1-2; a weak D match, TRBD1 (6 bases). CDR1 and CDR2 (germline): MGHRA, YSYEKL. This CDR3 spans 15 amino acids. Trimming left V 2 bases short and J 3 bases short, with 13 bases between.

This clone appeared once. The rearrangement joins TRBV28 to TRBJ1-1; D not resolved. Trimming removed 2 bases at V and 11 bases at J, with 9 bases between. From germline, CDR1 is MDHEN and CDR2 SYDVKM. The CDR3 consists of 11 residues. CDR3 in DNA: TGTGCCAGCAGTTTAAAGCTCTTCGCTTTCTTT. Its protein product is CASSLKLFAFF.

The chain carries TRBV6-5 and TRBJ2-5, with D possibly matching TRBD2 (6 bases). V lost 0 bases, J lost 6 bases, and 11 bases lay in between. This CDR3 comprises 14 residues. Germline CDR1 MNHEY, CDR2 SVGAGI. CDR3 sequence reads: CASSYSSGVKTQYF. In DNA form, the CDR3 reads TGTGCCAGCAGTTACTCCTCGGGGGTGAAGACCCAGTACTTC.

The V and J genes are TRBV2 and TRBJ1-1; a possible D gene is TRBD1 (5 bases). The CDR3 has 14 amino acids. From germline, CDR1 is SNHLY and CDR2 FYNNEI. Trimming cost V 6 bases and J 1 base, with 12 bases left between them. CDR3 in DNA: TGTGCCAGCAGGTACGGGGGGGGGAACACTGAAGCTTTCTTT. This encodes CASRYGGGNTEAFF.

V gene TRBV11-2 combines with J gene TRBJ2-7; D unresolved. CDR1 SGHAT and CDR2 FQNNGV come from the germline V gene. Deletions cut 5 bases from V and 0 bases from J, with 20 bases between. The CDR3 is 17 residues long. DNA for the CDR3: TGTGCCAGCAGCCGCGCCTTATCAGGCACGAGCTCCTACGAGCAGTACTTC. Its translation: CASSRALSGTSSYEQYF.

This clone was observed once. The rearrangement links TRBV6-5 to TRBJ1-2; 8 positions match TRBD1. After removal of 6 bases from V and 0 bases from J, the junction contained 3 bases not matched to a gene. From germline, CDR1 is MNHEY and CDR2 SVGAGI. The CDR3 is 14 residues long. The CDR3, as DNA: TGTGCCAGCAGAAGGGACAGGACTAACTATGGCTACACCTTC. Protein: CASRRDRTNYGYTF.

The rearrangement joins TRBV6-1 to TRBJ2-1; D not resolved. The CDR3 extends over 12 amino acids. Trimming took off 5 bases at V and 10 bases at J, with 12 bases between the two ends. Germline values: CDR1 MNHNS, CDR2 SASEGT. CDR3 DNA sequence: TGTGCCAGCAGTTTAACGGGTAGAGAGCAGTTCTTC. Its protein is CASSLTGREQFF.